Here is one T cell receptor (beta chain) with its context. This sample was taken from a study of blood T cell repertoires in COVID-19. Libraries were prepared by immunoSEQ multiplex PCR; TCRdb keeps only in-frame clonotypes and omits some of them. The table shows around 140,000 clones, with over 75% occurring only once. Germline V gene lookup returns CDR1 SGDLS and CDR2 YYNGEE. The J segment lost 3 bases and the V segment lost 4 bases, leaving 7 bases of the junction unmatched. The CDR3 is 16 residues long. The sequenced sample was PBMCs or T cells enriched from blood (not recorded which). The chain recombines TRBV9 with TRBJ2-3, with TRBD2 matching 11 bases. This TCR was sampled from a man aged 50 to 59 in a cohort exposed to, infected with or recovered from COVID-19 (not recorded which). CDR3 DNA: TGTGCCAGCAGCCCCGTAGCGGGAGGGAGGACAGATACGCAGTATTTT. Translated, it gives CASSPVAGGRTDTQYF.